A selection of T cell receptor beta chains follows, all from one sample in a study of blood T cell repertoires in COVID-19. TCRdb's table, derived via immunoSEQ multiplex PCR, lists solely in-frame clones and lacks some. Of around 130,000 clones detected, approximately 84% appear once; the ten largest clones hold 15% to 20%. Sequencing was carried out using peripheral blood. The receptors were sampled from a woman older than 75 with acute or convalescent COVID-19. Both conserved end residues are part of each CDR3. The D gene is left open where the match is weak. Clone size is not always given. Where it is, it says once, few, many or a class for expanded clones.

D,length,size,V,J,DNA,CDR3
TRBD1,15,once,TRBV6-5,TRBJ1-6,TGTGCCAGCAGGCTAGGACAGGGAACGGATTCACCCCTCCACTTT,CASRLGQGTDSPLHF
TRBD1,15,NA,TRBV18,TRBJ1-4,TGTGCCAGCTCACCGACAGGGGGCTGGGATGAAAAACTGTTTTTT,CASSPTGGWDEKLFF
NA,18,NA,TRBV19,TRBJ1-1,TGTGCCAGTATCCCCCTCATCGGGCAGGGTCGGATGAACACTGAAGCTTTCTTT,CASIPLIGQGRMNTEAFF
NA,14,NA,TRBV7-2,TRBJ2-7,TGTGCCAGCAGCTTAGCCCGCAGAGGCTACGAGCAGTACTTC,CASSLARRGYEQYF
NA,15,NA,TRBV6-6,TRBJ1-3,TGTGCCAGCAGTACTACCGGGGGGGCGAGGGAGACCATATATTTT,CASSTTGGARETIYF
TRBD2,15,NA,TRBV5-1,TRBJ2-1,TGCGCCAGCAGCTTGGTGAGCGGGATCTACAATGAGCAGTTCTTC,CASSLVSGIYNEQFF
TRBD1,13,NA,TRBV5-4,TRBJ2-5,TGTGCCAGCAGCGACAGGGACCAAGAGACCCAGTACTTC,CASSDRDQETQYF
NA,13,few,TRBV3-1/TRBV3-2,TRBJ1-1,TGTGCCAGCAGCCCGCCCCTAAACACTGAAGCTTTCTTT,CASSPPLNTEAFF
NA,14,NA,TRBV11-2,TRBJ2-5,TGTGCCAGCAGCTACACAGGGACCCAAGAGACCCAGTACTTC,CASSYTGTQETQYF
TRBD2,16,NA,TRBV4-3,TRBJ2-1,TGCGCCAGCAGCCCAGGCGGTAGCGGGGTCTACAATGAGCAGTTCTTC,CASSPGGSGVYNEQFF
NA,13,NA,TRBV11-2,TRBJ2-5,TGTGCCAGCAGCTTAAGCGGGCAAGAGACCCAGTACTTC,CASSLSGQETQYF
NA,14,NA,TRBV7-9,TRBJ1-5,TGTGCCAGCAGCTTAGGGGGCCTCAGTCAGCCCCAGCATTTT,CASSLGGLSQPQHF
NA,14,NA,TRBV9,TRBJ2-5,TGTGCCAGCAGCGTCTCGGGGGGCCGAATGGCCCAGTACTTC,CASSVSGGRMAQYF
NA,12,NA,TRBV2,TRBJ2-2,TGTGCCAGCAGGTCCCTGTCCGGGGAGCTGTTTTTT,CASRSLSGELFF
TRBD2,17,NA,TRBV7-8,TRBJ2-1,TGTGCCAGCAGCATAGATAAGCGGGGGCGCTTTGACAATGAGCAGTTCTTC,CASSIDKRGRFDNEQFF
NA,14,NA,TRBV6-2/TRBV6-3,TRBJ1-5,TGTGCCAGCAGTTACGTACGGAGCAATCAGCCCCAGCATTTT,CASSYVRSNQPQHF
TRBD2,14,NA,TRBV2,TRBJ2-5,TGTGCCAGCAGGGGGTTGGGAGGGATCGGGACCCAGTACTTC,CASRGLGGIGTQYF
NA,15,NA,TRBV11-3,TRBJ2-1,TGTGCCAGCAGCCTTGCGGGGGCAGGGGATCATGAGCAGTTCTTC,CASSLAGAGDHEQFF
NA,14,once,TRBV3-1/TRBV3-2,TRBJ1-1,TGTGCCAGCAGCCTGGGAGACCTGAACACTGAAGCTTTCTTT,CASSLGDLNTEAFF
TRBD2,14,NA,TRBV7-2,TRBJ2-3,TGTGCCAGCACCCTCGGGGGGGCCACAGATACGCAGTATTTT,CASTLGGATDTQYF
NA,14,few,TRBV12-5,TRBJ1-1,TGTGCTAGTGGTCCCTCGAGGGTGAAGACTGAAGCTTTCTTT,CASGPSRVKTEAFF
NA,14,NA,TRBV2,TRBJ1-1,TGTGCCAGCAGTGAAGGGACAATGTTTAGTAAAGCTTTCTTT,CASSEGTMFSKAFF
NA,15,NA,TRBV7-2,TRBJ1-6,TGTGCCAGCAGCTTAGACCGGGCAGGGGATTCACCCCTCCACTTT,CASSLDRAGDSPLHF
TRBD1,16,NA,TRBV18,TRBJ1-1,TGTGCCAGCTCGCCTCAACAGGGGGCCATGAACACTGAAGCTTTCTTT,CASSPQQGAMNTEAFF
TRBD1,14,NA,TRBV19,TRBJ1-6,TGTGCCAGTAGTACGACAGGGAATAATTCACCCCTCCACTTT,CASSTTGNNSPLHF
NA,14,NA,TRBV7-9,TRBJ1-5,TGTGCCAGCAGCCCAGACAGTAGCAATCAGCCCCAGCATTTT,CASSPDSSNQPQHF
TRBD1,15,NA,TRBV23-1,TRBJ1-6,TGCGCCAGCAGTCAAGGGGACAGGGATAATTCACCCCTCCACTTT,CASSQGDRDNSPLHF
TRBD1,15,NA,TRBV6-5,TRBJ1-1,TGTGCCAGCGAACGGGGCAGGGGGCCGAACACTGAAGCTTTCTTT,CASERGRGPNTEAFF
NA,15,many,TRBV5-1,TRBJ1-1,TGCGCCAGCAGCTTGGACGCGGGCAGTCACACTGAAGCTTTCTTT,CASSLDAGSHTEAFF
TRBD1,14,few,TRBV27,TRBJ2-3,TGTGCCAGCAGTTCGGGACAGGCTGGAGATACGCAGTATTTT,CASSSGQAGDTQYF
NA,12,NA,TRBV14,TRBJ1-6,TGTGCCAGCAGCCCCTTTAATTCACCCCTCCACTTT,CASSPFNSPLHF
NA,15,once,TRBV19,TRBJ1-5,TGTGCCAGTAGTGGGGGGGGAAGGGGCAATCAGCCCCAGCATTTT,CASSGGGRGNQPQHF
TRBD1,15,NA,TRBV19,TRBJ2-1,TGTGCCAGCGCCGAACAGGGGGCGAGATACAATGAGCAGTTCTTC,CASAEQGARYNEQFF
TRBD1,13,NA,TRBV6-1,TRBJ2-7,TGTGCCAGCAGTGAGACAGGGACCTACGAGCAGTACTTC,CASSETGTYEQYF
TRBD1,17,few,TRBV7-2,TRBJ1-2,TGTGCCAGCAGCTTAACAGTTGGGGGGACAGGGATCTATGGCTACACCTTC,CASSLTVGGTGIYGYTF
NA,15,NA,TRBV11-2,TRBJ1-1,TGTGCCAGCAGCTTAGTTGGCGGGGGCGTCACTGAAGCTTTCTTT,CASSLVGGGVTEAFF
NA,14,NA,TRBV6-5,TRBJ2-2,TGTGCCAGCAGTTACGCCCGGGGGTTAGGGGAGCTGTTTTTT,CASSYARGLGELFF
NA,13,NA,TRBV27,TRBJ2-2,TGTGCCAGCCGGACAGAGAACACCGGGGAGCTGTTTTTT,CASRTENTGELFF
TRBD1,14,NA,TRBV11-2,TRBJ2-7,TGTGCCAGCAGCTTAGAGACAGGGGCCTACGAGCAGTACTTC,CASSLETGAYEQYF
NA,13,few,TRBV30,TRBJ1-3,TGTGCCTGGGGATCGGGAGTTGGAAACACCATATATTTT,CAWGSGVGNTIYF
NA,15,NA,TRBV4-1,TRBJ2-1,TGCGCCAGCAGCCAAGAATGGGGCCAATACAATGAGCAGTTCTTC,CASSQEWGQYNEQFF
NA,15,NA,TRBV2,TRBJ1-5,TGTGCCAGCAGAACTCAGGGTGGAAAGAATCAGCCCCAGCATTTT,CASRTQGGKNQPQHF
TRBD1,14,NA,TRBV29-1,TRBJ2-3,TGCAGCGGGAGACAGGGGCAGCGCACAGATACGCAGTATTTT,CSGRQGQRTDTQYF
NA,13,NA,TRBV6-6,TRBJ2-7,TGTGCCAGCAGTTACGCGCATTACCACGAGCAGTACTTC,CASSYAHYHEQYF
NA,14,NA,TRBV7-2,TRBJ1-3,TGTGCCAGCAGCCCCCGGACAGCCGGAAACACCATATATTTT,CASSPRTAGNTIYF